This passage covers 3 T cell receptor beta chains from one sample sequenced in a study of blood T cell repertoires in COVID-19. Repertoires were generated with immunoSEQ multiplex PCR, while TCRdb's copy carries only in-frame clones and drops some. The sample includes about 300,000 clones, roughly 90% seen only once; the top ten take roughly 6.5%. Specimen: peripheral blood. The receptor source for this set is a man younger than 35 who had recovered from COVID-19.

V and J are TRBV11-2 and TRBJ2-7, with D tentatively TRBD1 (6 bases). The germline V gene encodes CDR1 SGHAT and CDR2 FQNNGV. The CDR3 runs 14 residues. The V and J ends lost 5 bases and 3 bases respectively, with 14 bases between them. This CDR3 reads CASSAGQLSYEQYF. The CDR3 DNA is TGTGCCAGCAGCGCAGGACAGCTCAGCTACGAGCAGTACTTC.

CDR3 DNA: TGTGCCAGCAGTCTCCGACAGGGCTGGACCGGGGAGCTGTTTTTT. Protein sequence: CASSLRQGWTGELFF. The J gene is TRBJ2-2, the V gene TRBV6-2 or TRBV6-3; 7 positions match TRBD1. The CDR3 sequence is 15 residues long. V gave up 5 bases and J gave up 5 bases; unmatched junction bases: 8. In germline, CDR1 is MNHEY, CDR2 SVGEGT.

V usage is TRBV12-3 or TRBV12-4 and J usage is TRBJ2-7; a possible D gene is TRBD2 (5 bases). Trimming took 6 bases from V and 7 from J, leaving 13 bases between them. This CDR3 comprises 12 residues. CDR3 in amino acids: CASSSLRGEQYF. For the CDR3, the DNA is TGTGCCAGCAGCTCCCTTAGAGGGGAGCAGTACTTC.